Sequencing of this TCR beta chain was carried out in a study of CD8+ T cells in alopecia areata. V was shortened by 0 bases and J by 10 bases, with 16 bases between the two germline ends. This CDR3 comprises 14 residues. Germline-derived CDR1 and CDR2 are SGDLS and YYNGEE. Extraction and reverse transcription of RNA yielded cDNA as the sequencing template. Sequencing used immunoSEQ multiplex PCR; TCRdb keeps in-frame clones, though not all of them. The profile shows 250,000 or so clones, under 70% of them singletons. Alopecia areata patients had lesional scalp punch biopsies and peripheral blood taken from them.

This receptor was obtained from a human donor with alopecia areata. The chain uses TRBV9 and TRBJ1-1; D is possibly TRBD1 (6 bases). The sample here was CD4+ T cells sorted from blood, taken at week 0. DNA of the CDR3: TGTGCCAGCAGCGTAGTTGGGACACCTTTAGGAGCTTTCTTT. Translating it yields CASSVVGTPLGAFF.